The 13 T cell receptor beta chains presented below share a single source sample, sequenced in a study of OX40 agonist ivuxolimab in advanced cancers. Here immunoSEQ multiplex PCR was the method, and the copy in TCRdb shows in-frame clones only, minus some. The table has tens of thousands of clones, roughly nine tenths seen once; the top ten hold around 15%. Here the sequenced sample was CD4+ or CD8+ T cells sorted from blood, taken in a trial of the OX40 agonist ivuxolimab. These receptors originate from an adult with an advanced solid tumor such as melanoma, head and neck, liver or kidney cancer.

The chain uses TRBV7-9 and TRBJ2-1; D is perhaps TRBD1 (5 bases). CDR1 and CDR2 (germline): SEHNR, FQNEAQ (reference sequence). This CDR3 contains 15 residues. V was cut by 2 bases and J by 9 bases, with 17 bases left in between. This chain's CDR3 is CASSLQGSAGIEQFF. The CDR3 DNA is TGTGCCAGCAGCTTACAGGGTTCGGCTGGGATTGAGCAGTTCTTC.

J is TRBJ2-5 and V is TRBV2, with D perhaps TRBD1 (5 bases). The CDR3 covers 16 residues. Trimming removed 0 bases from V and 4 bases from J, with 15 bases in between. CDR1 SNHLY and CDR2 FYNNEI come from the germline V gene. Here the CDR3 reads CASSEALPGGAETQYF. For the CDR3, the DNA is TGTGCCAGCAGTGAAGCGCTTCCGGGTGGGGCAGAGACCCAGTACTTC.

The rearrangement links TRBV19 to TRBJ2-6, with TRBD1 identical over 9 bases. The germline V gene encodes CDR1 LNHDA and CDR2 SQIVND (reference sequence). Unmatched junction bases numbered 18, after V lost 4 bases and J lost 2 bases. This CDR3 spans 21 amino acids. The CDR3 nucleotides are TGTGCCAGTAGTACCCACGCCTTCCGGGACAGGGAGGGCCCTGGGGCCAACGTCCTGACTTTC. It specifies CASSTHAFRDREGPGANVLTF. Combining the CDR3 with reference TRBV19 and TRBJ2-6 gives the whole variable domain DGGITQSPKYLFRKEGQNVTLSCEQNLNHDAMYWYRQDPGQGLRLIYYSQIVNDFQKGDIAEGYSVSREKKESFPLTVTSAQKNPTAFYLCASSTHAFRDREGPGANVLTFGAGSRLTVL.

This chain uses TRBV6-5 with TRBJ1-4; D not certain. This CDR3 has 14 amino acids. Trimming took off 3 bases at V and 8 bases at J, with 13 bases between the two ends. CDR1 and CDR2 from the germline V gene are MNHEY and SVGAGI. In DNA form, the CDR3 reads TGTGCCAGCAGTTATAGCAGTGGACGGGAAAAACTGTTTTTT. It encodes CASSYSSGREKLFF.

The V and J genes are TRBV30 and TRBJ2-5; D gene unclear. Germline CDR1 is GTSNPN and CDR2 is SVGIG (reference sequence). Trimming left V 4 bases short and J 4 bases short, with 4 bases between. This CDR3 has 10 residues. The CDR3 is CAWKLETQYF. Here the CDR3 DNA reads TGTGCCTGGAAATTAGAGACCCAGTACTTC. The variable domain in full, completed from reference TRBV30 and TRBJ2-5, reads SQTIHQWPATLVQPVGSPLSLECTVEGTSNPNLYWYRQAAGRGLQLLFYSVGIGQISSEVPQNLSASRPQDRQFILSSKKLLLSDSGFYLCAWKLETQYFGPGTRLLVL.

The chain recombines TRBV19 with TRBJ1-4; 7 bases match TRBD1. Germline values: CDR1 LNHDA, CDR2 SQIVND (reference sequence). The CDR3 consists of 13 residues. After removal of 8 bases from V and 3 bases from J, the junction contained 3 bases not matched to a gene. The CDR3 sequence: CASRDSSNEKLFF. CDR3 nucleotides: TGTGCCAGTCGGGACAGTTCTAATGAAAAACTGTTTTTT.

V gene TRBV6-1 combines with J gene TRBJ1-5; 7 bases fit TRBD1. Germline-derived CDR1 and CDR2 are MNHNS and SASEGT. V was clipped by 5 bases and J by 3 bases; unmatched bases: 7. The CDR3 extends over 15 amino acids. The CDR3 DNA reads as TGTGCCAGCAGTTCCAGACAGGGACTCAATCAGCCCCAGCATTTT. This codes for CASSSRQGLNQPQHF.

This chain connects TRBV5-1 to TRBJ2-3; TRBD1 matches 8 bases. Trimming at V came to 4 bases and at J to 1 base, leaving 5 bases not matched to a gene. The CDR3 length is 15 residues. Per the germline V gene, CDR1 is SGHRS and CDR2 is YFSETQ. CDR3 DNA: TGCGCCAGCAGCCACGGACAGGGTGGCACAGATACGCAGTATTTT. It specifies CASSHGQGGTDTQYF.

The rearrangement uses TRBV14 and TRBJ2-7, with D tentatively TRBD2 (6 bases). This CDR3 has 15 amino acids. V was pared by 4 bases and J by 2 bases, with 15 bases between. CDR1 and CDR2 from the germline V gene are SGHDN and FVKESK. The CDR3 loop is CASSPPSGAPYEQYF. The CDR3 nucleotides are TGTGCCAGCAGCCCCCCCTCGGGAGCCCCCTACGAGCAGTACTTC.

The rearrangement uses TRBV19 and TRBJ2-5; 9 nucleotides line up with TRBD2. This CDR3 spans 16 amino acids. Losses at the gene ends were 3 bases for V and 2 bases for J; bases not matched to a gene: 7. From germline, CDR1 is LNHDA and CDR2 SQIVND (reference sequence). The CDR3 loop reads CASSIRLAGSQETQYF. The CDR3 DNA follows: TGTGCCAGTAGTATTCGTCTAGCGGGAAGTCAAGAGACCCAGTACTTC. Looking up the rest from reference TRBV19 and TRBJ2-5 gives the full variable domain: DGGITQSPKYLFRKEGQNVTLSCEQNLNHDAMYWYRQDPGQGLRLIYYSQIVNDFQKGDIAEGYSVSREKKESFPLTVTSAQKNPTAFYLCASSIRLAGSQETQYFGPGTRLLVL.

The rearrangement uses TRBV19 and TRBJ1-1; D possibly corresponds to TRBD1 (5 bases). The CDR3 extends over 15 amino acids. The germline CDR1 and CDR2 sequences are LNHDA and SQIVND (reference sequence). The V gene lost 7 bases and the J gene lost 1 base, with 16 bases spanning the gap. CDR3 nucleotide sequence: TGTGCCAGTAAGGTGAGGGGAGAAGGGAACACTGAAGCTTTCTTT. The encoded protein is CASKVRGEGNTEAFF.

CDR3: CASSISGPGYEQYF. DNA of the CDR3: TGTGCCAGTAGTATCAGTGGCCCTGGGTACGAGCAGTACTTC. V and J are TRBV19 and TRBJ2-7, with unresolved D. Looked up from germline, CDR1 is LNHDA and CDR2 is SQIVND (reference sequence). Deletions cut 3 bases from V and 4 bases from J, with 13 bases between. The CDR3 sequence is 14 residues long.

This clone was found once. This chain connects TRBV6-5 to TRBJ2-1; D remains ambiguous. Germline V gene data show CDR1 as MNHEY and CDR2 as SVGAGI. The CDR3 runs 14 residues. The V and J ends lost 8 bases and 2 bases respectively, with 13 bases between them. In DNA, the CDR3 is TGTGCCAGCCGTCGGGCGGACCCCTACAATGAGCAGTTCTTC. It encodes CASRRADPYNEQFF.